These T cell receptor beta chains were read from a single sample in a study of cytomegalovirus exposure and HLA in healthy donors. TCRdb keeps only in-frame clones here, not all; method: immunoSEQ multiplex PCR. The sample lists more than 90,000 clones; approximately 76% were seen once. The sequenced sample consisted of PBMCs. All receptors come from a middle-aged man in good health and CMV-seropositive. Each CDR3 is given with its conserved first and last residue. The order of the fields is V gene, J gene, CDR3 protein.

V gene: TRBV7-2
J gene: TRBJ2-2
CDR3 protein: CASSLISGLAGVGTGELFF

V gene: TRBV27
J gene: TRBJ1-4
CDR3 protein: CASSIRTGGDEKLFF

V gene: TRBV2
J gene: TRBJ1-2
CDR3 protein: CASTEGRGRVGYTF

V gene: TRBV7-6
J gene: TRBJ2-1
CDR3 protein: CAQPQRPTYNEQFF

V gene: TRBV4-3
J gene: TRBJ2-7
CDR3 protein: CASSQDRDNSYEQYF

V gene: TRBV19
J gene: TRBJ1-5
CDR3 protein: CASTIGDYSNQPQHF

V gene: TRBV9
J gene: TRBJ2-2
CDR3 protein: CASSRDRVPGELFF

V gene: TRBV7-9
J gene: TRBJ1-6
CDR3 protein: CASSFDRGNSPLHF

V gene: TRBV10-3
J gene: TRBJ2-7
CDR3 protein: CAISVDRAGGEQYF

V gene: TRBV6-5
J gene: TRBJ2-2
CDR3 protein: CASSVALAGLGELFF

V gene: TRBV18
J gene: TRBJ2-7
CDR3 protein: CASRQGPYEQYF

V gene: TRBV9
J gene: TRBJ2-2
CDR3 protein: CAPIEQGQIGELFF

V gene: TRBV7-6
J gene: TRBJ2-1
CDR3 protein: CASSSYPSGGYNEQFF

V gene: TRBV18
J gene: TRBJ1-5
CDR3 protein: CASSPPIWDRGGGNQPQHF

V gene: TRBV10-3
J gene: TRBJ2-2
CDR3 protein: CAISPLAETNTGELFF

V gene: TRBV7-2
J gene: TRBJ2-3
CDR3 protein: CASSLYKGLAGYSDTQYF

V gene: TRBV2
J gene: TRBJ1-6
CDR3 protein: CASSVGLTGSPLHF

V gene: TRBV19
J gene: TRBJ2-7
CDR3 protein: CASSPRQGSPYEQYF

V gene: TRBV6-6
J gene: TRBJ2-2
CDR3 protein: CASSPGVSNTGELFF

V gene: TRBV4-1
J gene: TRBJ2-1
CDR3 protein: CASSQGLAGWMDEQFF

V gene: TRBV29-1
J gene: TRBJ2-3
CDR3 protein: CSVENRAESSTDTQYF

V gene: TRBV6-6
J gene: TRBJ2-1
CDR3 protein: CASSPFAGSPYNEQFF

V gene: TRBV9
J gene: TRBJ2-5
CDR3 protein: CASSVPPVETQYF

V gene: TRBV27
J gene: TRBJ2-1
CDR3 protein: CASRALGTSYNEQFF

V gene: TRBV5-1
J gene: TRBJ1-4
CDR3 protein: CASSPWTGEKLFF

V gene: TRBV2
J gene: TRBJ1-5
CDR3 protein: CASAYGQGAFQPQHF

V gene: TRBV9
J gene: TRBJ2-1
CDR3 protein: CASSVEGLGGYNEQFF

V gene: TRBV7-8
J gene: TRBJ1-6
CDR3 protein: CASSLAPEGNSPLHF

V gene: TRBV11-2
J gene: TRBJ2-5
CDR3 protein: CASSPQLSSLGETQYF

V gene: TRBV4-3
J gene: TRBJ2-2
CDR3 protein: CASSQDSRVWTGELFF

V gene: TRBV15
J gene: TRBJ2-7
CDR3 protein: CATSRDRAKDEQYF

V gene: TRBV19
J gene: TRBJ2-3
CDR3 protein: CACSGRSTDTQYF

V gene: TRBV27
J gene: TRBJ2-7
CDR3 protein: CASSFGGGNYEQYF

V gene: TRBV11-2
J gene: TRBJ2-5
CDR3 protein: CASSHYRVRSQETQYF

V gene: TRBV5-1
J gene: TRBJ2-3
CDR3 protein: CASRVSASGGADTQYF

V gene: TRBV6-5
J gene: TRBJ1-2
CDR3 protein: CASSSSGQANYGYTF

V gene: TRBV11-2
J gene: TRBJ2-7
CDR3 protein: CASSPTSGGAEQYF

V gene: TRBV18
J gene: TRBJ1-5
CDR3 protein: CASSRGRGLLGNQPQHF

V gene: TRBV6-5
J gene: TRBJ2-5
CDR3 protein: CASSASGGYQETQYF

V gene: TRBV6-5
J gene: TRBJ1-3
CDR3 protein: CASSRLGGSGNTIYF

V gene: TRBV28
J gene: TRBJ1-1
CDR3 protein: CASSTVNTEAFF

V gene: TRBV2
J gene: TRBJ2-5
CDR3 protein: CASSEEGTGWETQYF

V gene: TRBV5-4
J gene: TRBJ1-4
CDR3 protein: CASSLQTGGGEKLFF

V gene: TRBV4-3
J gene: TRBJ2-7
CDR3 protein: CASSQVAGGSYEQYF

V gene: TRBV7-8
J gene: TRBJ1-3
CDR3 protein: CASSLTGSGNTIYF

V gene: TRBV29-1
J gene: TRBJ2-7
CDR3 protein: CSVAQGDEQYF

V gene: TRBV18
J gene: TRBJ2-7
CDR3 protein: CASSPRTGVNEQYF